The sequence of this T cell receptor (beta chain) was determined in a study of CD8 T cells in Susac syndrome (dated by TCRdb to about 2019). Some background on the complete study: Whether CD8+ T cell activation and differentiation in Susac syndrome was antigen driven was tested using repertoire sequencing. Clonality of the CD8+ T cell repertoire was compared between eleven to twelve healthy donors, approximately 14 Susac syndrome patients and 15 or so multiple sclerosis patients.

Results and caveats for the whole study, not just this receptor: The number of individuals in the TCR sequencing and HLA analysis was acknowledged as relatively small.

As to this clonotype: Its antigen is unknown. No quality values exist for individual bases; no much larger clone is one base distant.

High-throughput TCR beta sequencing profiled peripheral blood CD8+ and CD4+ T cells from healthy donors, Susac syndrome patients and multiple sclerosis patients. Treatment-naive patients with stable or active relapsing-remitting disease fulfilling revised McDonald criteria were used as multiple sclerosis controls. Bulk CD8+ and CD4+ T cells were purified by magnetic negative isolation, while CD8+ TEMRA cells were enriched using FACS. Blood was collected in EDTA tubes and processed within 24 hours, with PBMCs isolated through density gradient centrifugation. PBMCs intended for TCR sequencing were cryopreserved in liquid nitrogen and were subsequently thawed in a 37 degrees C water bath. The sorted or isolated CD4+, CD8+ and CD8+ TEMRA cells had a purity of 90% or higher. V is reduced by 7 bases and J by 3 bases, leaving a spacing of 19 bases between them. Including cysteine and phenylalanine, the CDR3 has 16 amino acids. The only DNA kept is the CDR3, 48 bases in frame from the first base.

RNA was extracted using the RNeasy kit, and about 0.5 to 1 microgram was reverse transcribed with random hexamers. TCR beta CDR3 regions were amplified with the immunoSEQ multiplex PCR assay covering 54 Vbeta and 13 Jbeta segments. To correct PCR amplification bias, a synthetic template baseline was used for both primer optimization and computational correction. As for how the authors treated the data: Reads were annotated to V, D and J genes according to IMGT and were analyzed with immunoSEQ Analyzer, with only productive sequences retained. To calculate clonality, Shannon entropy was normalized by log2 of the number of productive unique sequences and then subtracted from one. For each patient and control, public and private clones were evaluated among the 100 most prevalent clones. A clone was defined as Susac-specific if it was absent from the healthy and MS cohorts, from over a thousand published viral clones and from other ImmuneACCESS disease sequences. The public sequencing data were trimmed at Q25 with fastp and processed into clonotypes with MiXCR by TCRdb, which kept only in-frame beta chains. Every entry covers one CDR3 protein and lists the most common genes and DNA from its rows. The V and J calls and clone size are TCRdb's, not the authors'. In this sample the table shows about 290,000 distinct CDR3 sequences, about 91% of which occur a single time. The top ten clonotypes cover 0.18% of the sample.

The V and J segments used are TRBV12-3 or TRBV12-4 and TRBJ2-1, with TRBD2 as a weak D call on 5 bases. The sequence came from a human donor with multiple sclerosis. Material for sequencing was CD8+ T cells from PBMCs. The DNA sequence is as follows: TGTGCCAGCAAGGGCCCCACTAGGGAAGACTACAATGAGCAGTTCTTC. Its coded protein is CASKGPTREDYNEQFF.